These T cell receptor beta chains were read from a single sample in a study of cytomegalovirus exposure and HLA in healthy donors. The repertoire was sequenced with immunoSEQ multiplex PCR; TCRdb's copy has only in-frame clones and lacks some. The table shows 200,000 to 250,000 clones, with 85% to 90% occurring only once. Sequencing was carried out using PBMCs. Receptors originate from a woman in her late teens or twenties in good health and CMV-seronegative. The CDR3 runs from the conserved cysteine through the conserved F or W. Fields, in order: D gene, V gene, J gene, clone size, CDR3 protein, CDR3 DNA. D genes are given only for firm matches. Expanded clones get a size class; other rows say once, few or many, or leave the size out.

d_gene: NA; v_gene: TRBV5-6; j_gene: TRBJ1-5; abundance: NA; CDR3aa: CASSFQGTFDSNQPQHF; CDR3nt: TGTGCCAGCAGTTTCCAAGGGACTTTTGATAGCAATCAGCCCCAGCATTTT
d_gene: NA; v_gene: TRBV4-3; j_gene: TRBJ2-3; abundance: NA; CDR3aa: CASSQDSGGGTDTQYF; CDR3nt: TGCGCCAGCAGCCAAGACAGCGGTGGGGGCACAGATACGCAGTATTTT
d_gene: TRBD2; v_gene: TRBV5-1; j_gene: TRBJ2-2; abundance: once; CDR3aa: CASSTSGGGTGELFF; CDR3nt: TGCGCCAGCAGCACTAGCGGGGGCGGCACCGGGGAGCTGTTTTTT
d_gene: TRBD2; v_gene: TRBV7-2; j_gene: TRBJ2-7; abundance: NA; CDR3aa: CASSWTRLAGAYEQYF; CDR3nt: TGTGCCAGCAGCTGGACCCGACTAGCGGGGGCCTACGAGCAGTACTTC
d_gene: NA; v_gene: TRBV27; j_gene: TRBJ2-2; abundance: NA; CDR3aa: CASGTRERATGELFF; CDR3nt: TGTGCCAGCGGAACCCGGGAGAGGGCCACCGGGGAGCTGTTTTTT
d_gene: TRBD2; v_gene: TRBV7-9; j_gene: TRBJ2-3; abundance: NA; CDR3aa: CASSSGRPGTSGRGTQYF; CDR3nt: TGTGCCAGCAGCTCGGGACGTCCCGGGACTAGCGGGAGGGGTACGCAGTATTTT
d_gene: TRBD2; v_gene: TRBV28; j_gene: TRBJ2-7; abundance: NA; CDR3aa: CASSPWTSGGNEQYF; CDR3nt: TGTGCCAGCAGTCCCTGGACTAGCGGGGGCAACGAGCAGTACTTC
d_gene: TRBD2; v_gene: TRBV4-1; j_gene: TRBJ2-7; abundance: NA; CDR3aa: CASSFSGRAEVWEQYF; CDR3nt: TGCGCCAGCTCATTTAGCGGGAGGGCCGAGGTCTGGGAGCAGTACTTC
d_gene: NA; v_gene: TRBV5-1; j_gene: TRBJ1-2; abundance: NA; CDR3aa: CASSFIGQGAGYTF; CDR3nt: TGCGCCAGCAGCTTTATCGGGCAGGGCGCCGGCTACACCTTC
d_gene: TRBD2; v_gene: TRBV9; j_gene: TRBJ2-2; abundance: NA; CDR3aa: CASSFRTSGTGELFF; CDR3nt: TGTGCCAGCAGCTTCCGGACTAGCGGCACCGGGGAGCTGTTTTTT
d_gene: TRBD1; v_gene: TRBV6-5; j_gene: TRBJ2-4; abundance: NA; CDR3aa: CASSYSGTGDIQYF; CDR3nt: TGTGCCAGCAGTTACTCCGGGACAGGGGACATTCAGTACTTC
d_gene: NA; v_gene: TRBV10-3; j_gene: TRBJ1-2; abundance: NA; CDR3aa: CAIKTGTTDGYTF; CDR3nt: TGTGCCATCAAAACCGGGACAACGGATGGCTACACCTTC
d_gene: NA; v_gene: TRBV6-5; j_gene: TRBJ2-3; abundance: NA; CDR3aa: CASSPSRSTDTQYF; CDR3nt: TGTGCCAGCAGTCCCTCGCGGAGCACAGATACGCAGTATTTT
d_gene: NA; v_gene: TRBV4-3; j_gene: TRBJ2-2; abundance: few; CDR3aa: CASSREWGTGELFF; CDR3nt: TGCGCCAGCAGCCGGGAGTGGGGAACCGGGGAGCTGTTTTTT
d_gene: TRBD1; v_gene: TRBV4-3; j_gene: TRBJ1-5; abundance: NA; CDR3aa: CASSRWTGSNQPQHF; CDR3nt: TGCGCCAGCAGCCGTTGGACAGGGAGCAATCAGCCCCAGCATTTT
d_gene: NA; v_gene: TRBV4-1; j_gene: TRBJ2-5; abundance: NA; CDR3aa: CASSQGLGGRLETQYF; CDR3nt: TGCGCCAGCAGCCAAGGCCTAGGGGGACGCCTGGAGACCCAGTACTTC
d_gene: TRBD1; v_gene: TRBV5-1; j_gene: TRBJ1-2; abundance: NA; CDR3aa: CASSITTGPYGYTF; CDR3nt: TGCGCCAGCAGCATAACGACAGGGCCCTATGGCTACACCTTC
d_gene: NA; v_gene: TRBV7-6; j_gene: TRBJ1-1; abundance: NA; CDR3aa: CASSLRWGRMNTEAFF; CDR3nt: TGTGCCAGCAGCCTACGCTGGGGGCGCATGAACACTGAAGCTTTCTTT
d_gene: NA; v_gene: TRBV15; j_gene: TRBJ2-7; abundance: NA; CDR3aa: CATSRAGSYYEQYF; CDR3nt: TGTGCCACCAGCAGAGCAGGGTCGTACTACGAGCAGTACTTC
d_gene: TRBD1; v_gene: TRBV11-2; j_gene: TRBJ2-1; abundance: NA; CDR3aa: CASSQTGTDSYNEQFF; CDR3nt: TGTGCCAGCAGCCAAACCGGGACAGACTCCTACAATGAGCAGTTCTTC
d_gene: TRBD2; v_gene: TRBV29-1; j_gene: TRBJ2-1; abundance: NA; CDR3aa: CSAQRGLAGDNEQFF; CDR3nt: TGCAGCGCCCAAAGGGGGCTAGCGGGAGACAATGAGCAGTTCTTC
d_gene: TRBD1; v_gene: TRBV2; j_gene: TRBJ1-4; abundance: NA; CDR3aa: CASSQEGTGGLINEKLFF; CDR3nt: TGTGCCAGCAGTCAGGAGGGGACAGGGGGCCTTATTAATGAAAAACTGTTTTTT
d_gene: NA; v_gene: TRBV4-1; j_gene: TRBJ2-3; abundance: once; CDR3aa: CASSQGQSSQVLTDTQYF; CDR3nt: TGCGCCAGCAGCCAAGGTCAGTCTTCACAAGTCCTCACAGATACGCAGTATTTT
d_gene: TRBD2; v_gene: TRBV11-2; j_gene: TRBJ2-1; abundance: NA; CDR3aa: CASSFSGGYNEQFF; CDR3nt: TGTGCCAGCAGCTTTAGCGGGGGATACAATGAGCAGTTCTTC
d_gene: TRBD1; v_gene: TRBV5-4; j_gene: TRBJ1-2; abundance: NA; CDR3aa: CASSLPGQGYNYGYTF; CDR3nt: TGTGCCAGCAGCTTACCGGGACAGGGGTATAACTATGGCTACACCTTC
d_gene: TRBD1; v_gene: TRBV19; j_gene: TRBJ1-2; abundance: NA; CDR3aa: CARDSCSGYTF; CDR3nt: TGTGCCCGGGACAGTTGTTCTGGCTACACCTTC
d_gene: TRBD2; v_gene: TRBV11-3; j_gene: TRBJ2-7; abundance: NA; CDR3aa: CASSLASGYEQYF; CDR3nt: TGTGCCAGCAGCTTGGCTAGCGGCTACGAGCAGTACTTC
d_gene: TRBD2; v_gene: TRBV9; j_gene: TRBJ2-7; abundance: NA; CDR3aa: CASSARHGGTYEQYF; CDR3nt: TGTGCCAGCAGCGCCCGACACGGGGGGACCTACGAGCAGTACTTC
d_gene: NA; v_gene: TRBV7-2; j_gene: TRBJ2-5; abundance: NA; CDR3aa: CASSLGRGLGEETQYF; CDR3nt: TGTGCCAGCAGCTTAGGGCGGGGGCTGGGAGAAGAGACCCAGTACTTC
d_gene: NA; v_gene: TRBV15; j_gene: TRBJ2-7; abundance: once; CDR3aa: CATSRETSGEQYF; CDR3nt: TGTGCCACCAGCAGAGAGACTAGTGGGGAGCAGTACTTC
d_gene: TRBD2; v_gene: TRBV7-9; j_gene: TRBJ2-7; abundance: NA; CDR3aa: CASSFSGGAYEQYF; CDR3nt: TGTGCCAGCAGCTTTAGCGGGGGGGCCTACGAGCAGTACTTC
d_gene: TRBD1; v_gene: TRBV7-2; j_gene: TRBJ1-1; abundance: NA; CDR3aa: CASGDRNPPEAFF; CDR3nt: TGTGCCAGTGGGGACAGGAACCCCCCTGAAGCTTTCTTT
d_gene: NA; v_gene: TRBV7-8; j_gene: TRBJ2-2; abundance: NA; CDR3aa: CASSRGRTGSGELFF; CDR3nt: TGTGCCAGCAGCAGGGGGAGAACAGGATCCGGGGAGCTGTTTTTT
d_gene: NA; v_gene: TRBV6-6; j_gene: TRBJ2-7; abundance: NA; CDR3aa: CASGKGTVYEQYF; CDR3nt: TGTGCCAGCGGGAAGGGGACTGTTTACGAGCAGTACTTC
d_gene: TRBD2; v_gene: TRBV7-3; j_gene: TRBJ2-1; abundance: NA; CDR3aa: CASSLKDRDYRGEQFF; CDR3nt: TGTGCCAGCAGCTTAAAAGATCGGGACTATAGGGGTGAGCAGTTCTTC
d_gene: NA; v_gene: TRBV29-1; j_gene: TRBJ1-1; abundance: once; CDR3aa: CSVSGLMNTEAFF; CDR3nt: TGCAGCGTATCGGGACTGATGAACACTGAAGCTTTCTTT
d_gene: TRBD1; v_gene: TRBV7-6; j_gene: TRBJ2-7; abundance: NA; CDR3aa: CASSYDRAYEQYF; CDR3nt: TGTGCCAGCAGCTACGACAGGGCCTACGAGCAGTACTTC
d_gene: TRBD2; v_gene: TRBV7-3; j_gene: TRBJ2-1; abundance: NA; CDR3aa: CASSLRVGSGSGYNEQFF; CDR3nt: TGTGCCAGCAGCTTAAGAGTGGGGAGCGGGAGCGGGTACAATGAGCAGTTCTTC
d_gene: TRBD1; v_gene: TRBV5-4; j_gene: TRBJ1-2; abundance: NA; CDR3aa: CASSLNRFSRDRGGNYGYTF; CDR3nt: TGTGCCAGCAGCCTAAACCGTTTTAGTCGTGACAGGGGGGGAAACTATGGCTACACCTTC
d_gene: NA; v_gene: TRBV2; j_gene: TRBJ2-5; abundance: NA; CDR3aa: CASRGVAGPRETQYF; CDR3nt: TGTGCCAGCAGGGGAGTAGCTGGGCCTCGGGAGACCCAGTACTTC
d_gene: TRBD2; v_gene: TRBV11-3; j_gene: TRBJ2-1; abundance: NA; CDR3aa: CASSKTSGGFNEQFF; CDR3nt: TGTGCCAGCAGCAAAACTAGCGGGGGCTTCAATGAGCAGTTCTTC
d_gene: TRBD2; v_gene: TRBV2; j_gene: TRBJ2-7; abundance: NA; CDR3aa: CASRTGRTGGGEQYF; CDR3nt: TGTGCCAGCAGGACGGGACGCACGGGAGGGGGCGAGCAGTACTTC
d_gene: NA; v_gene: TRBV16; j_gene: TRBJ1-5; abundance: NA; CDR3aa: CASSQFWETGSNQPQHF; CDR3nt: TGTGCCAGCAGCCAATTCTGGGAGACAGGAAGCAATCAGCCCCAGCATTTT
d_gene: NA; v_gene: TRBV20-1; j_gene: TRBJ2-5; abundance: NA; CDR3aa: CSARRETQYF; CDR3nt: TGCAGTGCAAGGCGGGAGACCCAGTACTTC
d_gene: NA; v_gene: TRBV20-1; j_gene: TRBJ2-1; abundance: NA; CDR3aa: CSAFQRNEQFF; CDR3nt: TGCAGTGCGTTTCAGCGGAATGAGCAGTTCTTC
d_gene: TRBD1; v_gene: TRBV2; j_gene: TRBJ1-1; abundance: NA; CDR3aa: CASRRGARGQDTEAFF; CDR3nt: TGTGCCAGCCGACGAGGGGCCAGGGGGCAAGACACTGAAGCTTTCTTT
d_gene: NA; v_gene: TRBV7-3; j_gene: TRBJ1-1; abundance: NA; CDR3aa: CASSLLMNTEAFF; CDR3nt: TGTGCCAGCAGCTTATTAATGAACACTGAAGCTTTCTTT
d_gene: TRBD2; v_gene: TRBV27; j_gene: TRBJ2-7; abundance: NA; CDR3aa: CASSRLAVPLEQYF; CDR3nt: TGTGCCAGCAGCAGACTAGCGGTACCTCTCGAGCAGTACTTC
d_gene: NA; v_gene: TRBV18; j_gene: TRBJ1-4; abundance: NA; CDR3aa: CASSPLGQYNEKLFF; CDR3nt: TGTGCCAGCTCACCACTTGGCCAGTATAATGAAAAACTGTTTTTT
d_gene: TRBD1; v_gene: TRBV5-6; j_gene: TRBJ1-3; abundance: NA; CDR3aa: CASSSTGQGATSGNTIYF; CDR3nt: TGTGCCAGCAGCTCTACTGGACAGGGGGCTACCTCTGGAAACACCATATATTTT
d_gene: NA; v_gene: TRBV5-1; j_gene: TRBJ2-2; abundance: NA; CDR3aa: CASSSTESGELFF; CDR3nt: TGCGCCAGCAGCAGCACAGAGTCCGGGGAGCTGTTTTTT
d_gene: NA; v_gene: TRBV9; j_gene: TRBJ2-1; abundance: NA; CDR3aa: CASRSGDEQFF; CDR3nt: TGTGCCAGCAGGTCGGGGGATGAGCAGTTCTTC
d_gene: TRBD2; v_gene: TRBV6-5; j_gene: TRBJ2-1; abundance: NA; CDR3aa: CASSYSRSGGAFEQFF; CDR3nt: TGTGCCAGCAGTTACTCGAGGAGCGGGGGGGCCTTTGAGCAGTTCTTC
d_gene: NA; v_gene: TRBV9; j_gene: TRBJ2-7; abundance: NA; CDR3aa: CASSVGGGTYEQYF; CDR3nt: TGTGCCAGCAGCGTAGGCGGGGGCACCTACGAGCAGTACTTC
d_gene: NA; v_gene: TRBV9; j_gene: TRBJ1-3; abundance: NA; CDR3aa: CASSAEAGSGNTIYF; CDR3nt: TGTGCCAGCAGCGCCGAGGCCGGCTCTGGAAACACCATATATTTT
d_gene: NA; v_gene: TRBV6-1; j_gene: TRBJ2-2; abundance: once; CDR3aa: CASSRTVGTGELFF; CDR3nt: TGTGCCAGCTCCAGGACAGTAGGGACCGGGGAGCTGTTTTTT
d_gene: NA; v_gene: TRBV9; j_gene: TRBJ2-5; abundance: few; CDR3aa: CASSVDVGRQETQYF; CDR3nt: TGTGCCAGCAGCGTAGATGTGGGGCGGCAAGAGACCCAGTACTTC
d_gene: TRBD1; v_gene: TRBV2; j_gene: TRBJ1-1; abundance: NA; CDR3aa: CASTQDRAGLSTEAFF; CDR3nt: TGTGCCAGCACCCAGGACAGGGCGGGGTTGAGCACTGAAGCTTTCTTT
d_gene: TRBD1; v_gene: TRBV7-8; j_gene: TRBJ2-7; abundance: NA; CDR3aa: CASSPQRQGYEQYF; CDR3nt: TGTGCCAGCAGCCCTCAGCGACAGGGTTACGAGCAGTACTTC